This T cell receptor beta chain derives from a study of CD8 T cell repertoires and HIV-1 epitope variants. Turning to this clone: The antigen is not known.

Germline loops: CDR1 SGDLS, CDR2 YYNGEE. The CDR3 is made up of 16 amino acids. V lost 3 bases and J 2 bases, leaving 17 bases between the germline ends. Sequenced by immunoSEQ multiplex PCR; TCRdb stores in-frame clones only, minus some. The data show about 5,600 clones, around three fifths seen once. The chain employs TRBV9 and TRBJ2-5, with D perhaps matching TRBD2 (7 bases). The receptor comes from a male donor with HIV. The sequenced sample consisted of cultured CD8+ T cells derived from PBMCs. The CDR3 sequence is CASSGRGGERQETQYF. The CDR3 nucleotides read TGTGCCAGCAGCGGACGAGGGGGGGAGAGACAAGAGACCCAGTACTTC.